The 29 T cell receptor beta chains below come from one sample, sequenced in a study of T cells after yellow fever vaccination. A single record per CDR3 protein comes from TCRdb applying MiXCR to the 5' RACE reads. The sample lists about 310,000 distinct CDR3 sequences, roughly 3.5% seen once, with about a quarter in the top ten. The sequences come from PBMCs, collected on the day of the yellow fever booster vaccination. These receptors all stem from a man younger than 35 who received the YFV17D yellow fever vaccine.

This clonotype was seen only a few times. The rearrangement links TRBV6-6 to TRBJ2-7; 7 nucleotides match TRBD1. The CDR3 totals 15 residues. Germline-derived CDR1 and CDR2 are MNHNY and SVGAGI (reference sequence). V was pared by 5 bases and J by 2 bases, with 9 bases of the junction left unmatched. The CDR3 region has the DNA TGTGCCAGCAGTCGGTACCGGGACAGTCCCTACGAGCAGTACTTC. Translation: CASSRYRDSPYEQYF.

In this sample, this clonotype turned up many times. CDR3 DNA: TGTGCCAGCAGCCCGGGACAGACCTACGAGCAGTACTTC. It yields the protein CASSPGQTYEQYF. This sequence joins TRBV28 and TRBJ2-7; 7 bases line up with TRBD1. The CDR3 spans 13 residues. Germline CDR1 reads MDHEN; CDR2 reads SYDVKM. J lost 2 bases, V lost 6 bases, and 4 bases had no gene match.

The gene calls are TRBV4-3 and TRBJ1-5; no definite D call. V was pared by 0 bases and J by 7 bases, with 13 bases between. The CDR3 runs to 15 residues. Germline-derived CDR1 and CDR2 are LGHNA and YSLEER. The CDR3 loop reads CASSQDGPAGQPQHF. The CDR3 bases are TGCGCCAGCAGCCAAGATGGTCCTGCGGGCCAGCCCCAGCATTTT.

This clonotype was seen at least ten times. J is TRBJ1-2 and V is TRBV7-3, with D possibly TRBD1 on 5 matching bases. Germline V lookup: CDR1 SGHTA, CDR2 FQGTGA. V was pared by 3 bases and J by 8 bases, with 16 bases between. There are 14 residues in the CDR3. As DNA, the CDR3 is TGTGCCAGCAGCTTGGGACGGGAGCTGAGCGGCTACACCTTC. Amino acids: CASSLGRELSGYTF.

This clonotype has only a few counts. The chain is built from TRBV18 and TRBJ2-5, with D perhaps TRBD2 (6 bases). Trimming shortened V by 2 bases and J by 7 bases, and 14 bases separated the two germline ends. The germline V gene encodes CDR1 KGHSH and CDR2 LQKENI. This CDR3 spans 14 amino acids. The CDR3 is CASSPIPGATTQYF. The CDR3 region has the DNA TGTGCCAGCTCACCAATCCCGGGAGCAACGACCCAGTACTTC.

This clonotype has ten or more counts. J is TRBJ1-2 and V is TRBV20-1; no clear D gene. The ends were cut back, 6 bases at V and 4 bases at J, with 15 bases in the middle. CDR3 size: 13 residues. Germline V gene data show CDR1 as DFQATT and CDR2 as SNEGSKA (reference sequence). The CDR3 region has the DNA TGCAGTGCCTGGGCCCCGTCGGGCTATGGCTACACCTTC. Translation gives CSAWAPSGYGYTF.

This chain uses TRBV6-2 or TRBV6-3 with TRBJ2-7, with a tentative D call TRBD1 (6 bases). The germline V gene has CDR1 MNHEY and CDR2 SVGEGT. Deletions cut 5 bases from V and 4 bases from J, with 9 bases between. CDR3 length: 12 residues. The CDR3 loop reads CASSHRAYEQYV. The CDR3 DNA is TGTGCCAGCAGTCACAGGGCTTACGAGCAGTACGTC.

The sample holds many counts of this clonotype. The J gene is TRBJ2-5, the V gene TRBV20-1; TRBD1 is a possible D gene (5 bases). V was clipped by 4 bases and J by 9 bases, with 15 bases between them. This CDR3 contains 12 residues. The V gene's germline CDR1 is DFQATT and CDR2 SNEGSKA (reference sequence). In DNA form, the CDR3 reads TGCAGTGCTACATCAGGGCCGACGGCCCAGTACTTC. Protein: CSATSGPTAQYF.

The chain is built from TRBV7-6 and TRBJ2-5; 14 nucleotides line up with TRBD2. J gave up 5 bases and V 5 bases, and 4 bases lay outside the gene matches. There are 15 residues in the CDR3. CDR1 SGHVS and CDR2 FNYEAQ come from the germline V gene. CDR3 DNA: TGTGCCAGCAGCCTGACTAGCGGGGGGGAGGAGACCCAGTACTTC. Amino acid sequence: CASSLTSGGEETQYF.

A few counts support this clonotype. The rearrangement joins TRBV7-2 to TRBJ1-2; D is perhaps TRBD1 (6 bases). In germline, CDR1 is SGHTA, CDR2 FQGNSA. CDR3 length equals 16 residues. Trimming removed 4 bases at V and 7 bases at J, with 22 bases between. The CDR3 loop reads CASSSQRGGSGFGYTF. The CDR3 DNA reads TGTGCCAGCAGCTCACAGCGCGGGGGCTCCGGATTTGGCTACACCTTC.

The V and J genes are TRBV12-3 or TRBV12-4 and TRBJ2-6, with no clear D. Trimming took 5 bases from V and 0 from J, leaving 8 bases between them. The CDR3 length is 15 residues. CDR3 DNA sequence: TGTGCCAGCAGTATTACCAACTCTGGGGCCAACGTCCTGACTTTC. Translated: CASSITNSGANVLTF.

This clonotype was recorded at least ten times. The J gene is TRBJ1-1, the V gene TRBV12-5; 10 nucleotides line up with TRBD1. This CDR3 region has 17 residues. The ends lost 4 bases at V and 5 bases at J; junction bases unmatched: 13. The germline CDR1 and CDR2 sequences are LGHNT and FRNRAP. CDR3 loop: CASGSGDRGFKATEAFF. The CDR3, as DNA: TGTGCTAGTGGTTCGGGGGACAGGGGTTTTAAGGCGACTGAAGCTTTCTTT.

This clonotype was seen repeatedly, ten times or more. The gene calls are TRBV7-9 and TRBJ2-1; 8 positions agree with TRBD2. V lost 5 bases to trimming and J lost 9 bases; unmatched junction nucleotides: 9. The germline V gene encodes CDR1 SEHNR and CDR2 FQNEAQ (reference sequence). The CDR3 has 14 amino acids. The CDR3 spells CASSPSGGVGEQFF. The CDR3 coding sequence is TGTGCCAGCAGCCCCTCCGGGGGGGTAGGTGAGCAGTTCTTC.

This chain links TRBV5-6 with TRBJ2-2, with D perhaps TRBD1 (5 bases). Trimming stripped 4 bases from V and 0 bases from J, with 10 bases between. There are 15 residues in the CDR3. From germline, CDR1 is SGHDT and CDR2 YYEEEE. The CDR3 protein is CASSQGPTNTGELFF. Here the CDR3 DNA reads TGTGCCAGCAGCCAGGGCCCCACGAACACCGGGGAGCTGTTTTTT.

This clonotype showed up just a few times. J is TRBJ2-1 and V is TRBV29-1; the D gene is possibly TRBD2 (7 bases). The CDR3 spans 13 residues. Germline loops: CDR1 SQVTM, CDR2 ANQGSEA. V gave up 3 bases and J gave up 9 bases, with 15 bases separating them. CDR3 sequence (DNA): TGCAGCGTTGAGGGGGGGGGCATCGGTGAGCAGTTCTTC. It encodes CSVEGGGIGEQFF.

This clonotype was counted a few times. The J gene is TRBJ1-6, the V gene TRBV5-1; 8 bases fit TRBD1. The CDR3 runs 14 residues. V shed 4 bases, J shed 5 bases, and the junction held 2 bases outside the gene matches. CDR1 and CDR2 from the germline V gene are SGHRS and YFSETQ. CDR3 coding DNA: TGCGCCAGCAGCGGACAGGGAAATAATTCACCCCTCCACTTT. Amino acid sequence: CASSGQGNNSPLHF. The whole variable domain, filled in from reference TRBV5-1 and TRBJ1-6, reads KAGVTQTPRYLIKTRGQQVTLSCSPISGHRSVSWYQQTPGQGLQFLFEYFSETQRNKGNFPGRFSGRQFSNSRSEMNVSTLELGDSALYLCASSGQGNNSPLHFGNGTRLTVT.

This clonotype was seen at least ten times. V usage is TRBV30 and J usage is TRBJ2-4; D is uncertain. The CDR3 length is 11 residues. Germline-derived CDR1 and CDR2 are GTSNPN and SVGIG (reference sequence). V shed 3 bases and J shed 8 bases, with 8 bases lying between them. The CDR3 DNA reads as TGTGCCTGGAGGGGCGCGGACATTCAGTACTTC. Translated: CAWRGADIQYF.

The CDR3 DNA reads TGTGCCAGCAGCTTAGTAGGCTCGGAGCAGTTCTTC. This encodes CASSLVGSEQFF. The chain has TRBV7-2 and TRBJ2-1; D remains ambiguous. The ends were cut back, 1 base at V and 10 bases at J, with 8 bases in the middle. The germline CDR1 and CDR2 sequences are SGHTA and FQGNSA. There are 12 residues in the CDR3.

This clonotype was counted between two and nine times. The rearrangement joins TRBV20-1 to TRBJ2-1; D is uncertain. V lost 3 bases and J lost 6, with 9 bases in between. Germline CDR1 and CDR2: DFQATT and SNEGSKA (reference sequence). The CDR3 runs to 12 residues. DNA of the CDR3: TGCAGTGCTAGGAGTGATTCCAATGAGCAGTTCTTC. Translation gives CSARSDSNEQFF.

This clonotype was counted at least ten times. J is TRBJ2-3 and V is TRBV20-1, with 7 bases lining up with TRBD2. The V segment lost 6 bases and the J segment 7 bases; nucleotides outside the gene matches: 13. The CDR3 sequence is 14 residues long. Germline CDR1 reads DFQATT; CDR2 reads SNEGSKA (reference sequence). Here the CDR3 reads CSAPSGERMNTQYF. The DNA of the CDR3 is TGCAGTGCCCCGAGCGGGGAAAGGATGAATACGCAGTATTTT.

V is TRBV11-1 and J is TRBJ2-2, with unresolved D. This CDR3 is built from 16 residues. Trimming took 2 bases from V and 1 from J, leaving 11 bases between them. Germline CDR1 is SGHAT and CDR2 is FQDESV (reference sequence). The CDR3 loop is CASSLRAAGNTGELFF. DNA for the CDR3: TGTGCCAGCAGCTTAAGGGCAGCAGGGAACACCGGGGAGCTGTTTTTT.

In its sample, this clonotype was seen a few times. The rearrangement uses TRBV10-3 and TRBJ1-2, with TRBD1 identical over 9 bases. The germline gives CDR1 ENHRY, CDR2 SYGVKD. V lost 0 bases, J lost 10 bases, and 6 bases stayed unmatched. The CDR3 runs to 14 residues. The CDR3 region has the DNA TGTGCCATCAGTGAGTCGCCGGGGACAGGGAACTACACCTTC. Translating it yields CAISESPGTGNYTF.

This clonotype appeared many times. This sequence joins TRBV19 and TRBJ2-2; either TRBD1 or TRBD2 may fit D (6 bases each). The CDR3 runs to 18 residues. V dropped 6 bases and J dropped 4 bases, with 24 bases sitting between them. Germline V gene lookup returns CDR1 LNHDA and CDR2 SQIVND (reference sequence). The CDR3 spells CASRLRASTEGGTGELFF. The CDR3, as DNA: TGTGCCAGTAGGCTTCGGGCAAGTACAGAGGGGGGCACCGGGGAGCTGTTTTTT.

This clonotype occurred many times. V is TRBV7-9 and J is TRBJ1-1; 10 bases map to TRBD1. V shed 5 bases, J shed 4 bases, and the junction held 7 bases outside the gene matches. The V gene's germline CDR1 is SEHNR and CDR2 FQNEAQ (reference sequence). This CDR3 has 15 residues. This CDR3 reads CASSPWTGGGTEAFF. CDR3 DNA sequence: TGTGCCAGCAGCCCTTGGACAGGGGGGGGCACTGAAGCTTTCTTT.

This clonotype was recorded at least ten times. J is TRBJ1-2 and V is TRBV6-2 or TRBV6-3; TRBD1 agrees at 9 bases. V gave up 5 bases and J gave up 8 bases; unmatched junction bases: 15. The V gene's germline CDR1 is MNHEY and CDR2 SVGEGT. This CDR3 has 16 amino acids. As DNA, the CDR3 is TGTGCCAGCAGTCGGGATCCCGGGACAGGGTCGAGCGGCTACACCTTC. This translates into CASSRDPGTGSSGYTF.

Ten or more counts support this clonotype. The chain employs TRBV5-1 and TRBJ1-2; weak D call: TRBD1 (5 bases). This CDR3 is built from 14 residues. Germline CDR1 SGHRS, CDR2 YFSETQ. V lost 2 bases and J lost 2, with 10 bases in between. CDR3 coding DNA: TGCGCCAGCAGCTTCTGGGGGTCGAACTATGGCTACACCTTC. Protein sequence: CASSFWGSNYGYTF.

This clonotype showed up just a few times. This CDR3 reads CASSLDAGTGSYTF. The CDR3 nucleotides read TGCGCCAGCAGCTTGGACGCCGGGACAGGGTCCTACACCTTC. The V gene is TRBV5-1, the J gene TRBJ1-2; 9 bases are shared with TRBD1. The CDR3 has 14 amino acids. Germline V CDR1 and CDR2: SGHRS, YFSETQ. Trimming took 0 bases from V and 10 from J; bases not matched to a gene: 7.

This chain connects TRBV19 to TRBJ1-1; D is perhaps TRBD1 (5 bases). Deletions cut 2 bases from V and 4 bases from J, with 8 bases between. The CDR3 has 13 amino acids. Germline CDR1 and CDR2: LNHDA and SQIVND (reference sequence). This CDR3 is CASSISGSTEAFF. DNA for the CDR3: TGTGCCAGTAGTATATCAGGGAGCACTGAAGCTTTCTTT.

V and J are TRBV6-5 and TRBJ1-6; TRBD1 is a possible D gene (5 bases). Germline-derived CDR1 and CDR2 are MNHEY and SVGAGI. The V gene lost 0 bases and the J gene lost 0 bases, with 12 bases spanning the gap. This CDR3 contains 18 residues. CDR3 loop: CASSYSPDDSSYNSPLHF. In nucleotides, the CDR3 is TGTGCCAGCAGTTACTCCCCCGACGACAGCTCCTATAATTCACCCCTCCACTTT.